This entry concerns a single T cell receptor beta chain. In the original processing: Researchers report that nucleated cell counts were estimated from reference gene primer amplification. Measured with immunoSEQ multiplex PCR; TCRdb has only the in-frame clones, and not every one. That table furnishes V, J and clone size, whereas the DNA furnished D and trimming. The repertoire includes fewer than 300,000 clones, less than 90% of them detected once, and about an eighth sits in the top ten. J was trimmed by 1 base and V by 6 bases; bases with no gene match: 13. The CDR3 sequence is 18 residues long. Germline CDR1 reads SNHLY; CDR2 reads FYNNEI. This entry belongs to a study of blood T cell repertoires in COVID-19. About the research overall: Researchers got acute and convalescent COVID-19 samples from the United States, Italy and Spain. PBMCs, B-cell-depleted T cells, or T cells were the source of the cDNA or gDNA that made up the material.

V gene TRBV2 combines with J gene TRBJ2-4, with 9 bases aligning to TRBD1. Sequencing was done on a sample of peripheral blood. This clonotype was obtained from a human donor in a cohort sampled during active COVID-19. CDR3 region: CASRRSAAGQGAKNIQYF. As DNA, the CDR3 is TGTGCCAGCAGAAGAAGCGCCGCCGGACAGGGGGCCAAAAACATTCAGTACTTC. The full variable domain, its missing parts supplied by reference TRBV2 and TRBJ2-4, is EPEVTQTPSHQVTQMGQEVILRCVPISNHLYFYWYRQILGQKVEFLVSFYNNEISEKSEIFDDQFSVERPDGSNFTLKIRSTKLEDSAMYFCASRRSAAGQGAKNIQYFGAGTRLSVL.